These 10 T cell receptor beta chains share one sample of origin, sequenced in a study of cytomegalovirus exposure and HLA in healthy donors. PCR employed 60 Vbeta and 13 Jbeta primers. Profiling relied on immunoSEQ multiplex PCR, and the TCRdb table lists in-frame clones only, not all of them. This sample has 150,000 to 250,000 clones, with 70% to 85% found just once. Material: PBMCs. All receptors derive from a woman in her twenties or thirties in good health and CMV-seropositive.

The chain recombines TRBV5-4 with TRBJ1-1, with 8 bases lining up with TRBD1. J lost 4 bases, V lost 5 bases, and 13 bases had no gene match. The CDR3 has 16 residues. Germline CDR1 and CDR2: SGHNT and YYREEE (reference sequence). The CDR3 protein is CASRIGQGLRGTEAFF. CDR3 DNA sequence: TGTGCCAGCAGGATCGGACAGGGCCTGCGGGGCACTGAAGCTTTCTTT.

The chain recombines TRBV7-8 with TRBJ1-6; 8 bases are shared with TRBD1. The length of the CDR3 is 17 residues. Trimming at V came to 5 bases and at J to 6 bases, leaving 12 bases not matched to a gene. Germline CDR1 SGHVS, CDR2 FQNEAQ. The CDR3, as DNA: TGTGCCAGCAGCCCAGGACAGGGAGCCAGTATTAATTCACCCCTCCACTTT. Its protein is CASSPGQGASINSPLHF.

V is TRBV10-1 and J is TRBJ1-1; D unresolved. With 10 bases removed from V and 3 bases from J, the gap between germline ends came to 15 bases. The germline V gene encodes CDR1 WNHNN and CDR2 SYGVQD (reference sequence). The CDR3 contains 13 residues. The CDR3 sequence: CATKEGIYTEAFF. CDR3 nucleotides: TGCGCCACGAAGGAGGGTATTTACACTGAAGCTTTCTTT.

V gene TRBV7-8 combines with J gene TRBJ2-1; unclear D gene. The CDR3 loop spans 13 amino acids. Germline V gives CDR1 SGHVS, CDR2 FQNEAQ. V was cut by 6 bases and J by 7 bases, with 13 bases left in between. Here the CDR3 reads CASRTNTGNEQFF. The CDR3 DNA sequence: TGTGCCAGCAGAACAAATACCGGGAATGAGCAGTTCTTC.

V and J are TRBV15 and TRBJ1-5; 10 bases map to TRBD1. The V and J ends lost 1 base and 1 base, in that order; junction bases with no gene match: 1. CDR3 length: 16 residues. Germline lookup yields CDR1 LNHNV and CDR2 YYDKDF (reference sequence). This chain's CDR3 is CATSRGTGGSNQPQHF. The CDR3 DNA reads TGTGCCACCAGCAGAGGGACAGGGGGAAGCAATCAGCCCCAGCATTTT.

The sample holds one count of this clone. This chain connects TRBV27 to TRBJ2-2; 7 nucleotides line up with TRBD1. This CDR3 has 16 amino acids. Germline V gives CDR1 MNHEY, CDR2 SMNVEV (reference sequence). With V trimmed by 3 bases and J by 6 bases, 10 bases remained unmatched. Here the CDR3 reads CASSFGAGGYPGELFF. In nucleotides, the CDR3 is TGTGCCAGCAGTTTTGGGGCAGGGGGTTACCCCGGGGAGCTGTTTTTT.

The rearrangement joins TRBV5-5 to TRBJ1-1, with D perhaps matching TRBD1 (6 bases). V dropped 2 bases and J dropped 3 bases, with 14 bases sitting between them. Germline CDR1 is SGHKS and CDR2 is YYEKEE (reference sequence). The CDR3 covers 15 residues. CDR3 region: CASSLRWGRDTEAFF. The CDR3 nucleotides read TGTGCCAGCAGCTTACGATGGGGGCGGGACACTGAAGCTTTCTTT. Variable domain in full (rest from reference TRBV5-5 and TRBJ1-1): DAGVTQSPTHLIKTRGQQVTLRCSPISGHKSVSWYQQVLGQGPQFIFQYYEKEERGRGNFPDRFSARQFPNYSSELNVNALLLGDSALYLCASSLRWGRDTEAFFGQGTRLTVV.

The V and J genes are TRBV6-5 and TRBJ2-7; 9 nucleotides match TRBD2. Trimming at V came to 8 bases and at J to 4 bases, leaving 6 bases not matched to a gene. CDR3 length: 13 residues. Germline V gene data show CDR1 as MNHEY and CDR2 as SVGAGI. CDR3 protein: CASRGAGGYEQYF. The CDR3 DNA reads TGTGCCAGCCGGGGGGCGGGAGGGTACGAGCAGTACTTC.

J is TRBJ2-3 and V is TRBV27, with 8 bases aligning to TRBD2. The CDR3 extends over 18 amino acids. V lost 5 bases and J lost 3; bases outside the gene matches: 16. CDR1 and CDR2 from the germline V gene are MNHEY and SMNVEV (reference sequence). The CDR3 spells CASSRILSSGSWTDTQYF. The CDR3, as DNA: TGTGCCAGCAGTCGCATATTATCCAGCGGGAGTTGGACAGATACGCAGTATTTT.

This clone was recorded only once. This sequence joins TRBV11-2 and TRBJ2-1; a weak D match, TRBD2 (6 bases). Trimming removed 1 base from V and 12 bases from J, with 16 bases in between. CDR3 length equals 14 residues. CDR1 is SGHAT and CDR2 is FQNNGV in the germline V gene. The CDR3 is CASSLVRGLGWQFF. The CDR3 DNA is TGTGCCAGCAGCTTAGTGCGGGGCCTGGGTTGGCAGTTCTTC. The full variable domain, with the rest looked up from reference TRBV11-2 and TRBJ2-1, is EAGVAQSPRYKIIEKRQSVAFWCNPISGHATLYWYQQILGQGPKLLIQFQNNGVVDDSQLPKDRFSAERLKGVDSTLKIQPAKLEDSAVYLCASSLVRGLGWQFFGPGTRLTVL.